This TCR beta chain was observed in a study of beta chain features in type 1 diabetes. General study findings and limits: A closer apparent resemblance between naive, central memory and Treg TCRB repertoires was seen in patients than in healthy donors. More deletions and fewer insertions at VDJ junctions were seen in type 1 diabetes patients.

All of the isolated RNA was reverse transcribed, so expressed TCRB transcripts were sequenced. Naive, central memory and regulatory T cell samples came to a mean of approximately 3.57 million reads. This table comes from immunoSEQ multiplex PCR, and its TCRdb copy is limited to in-frame clones, with some not included. The data show about 620,000 clones, around a sixth seen once. The table lists this clone with a count of one. Antigen: not known. V lost 0 bases to trimming and J lost 4 bases, with 11 bases between them. Germline-derived CDR1 and CDR2 are SGHRS and YFSETQ. This CDR3 is built from 15 residues.

The sequence was collected from a man in his late teens or twenties in good health. Material for sequencing was naive CD4+ T cells from blood. The chain links TRBV5-1 to TRBJ1-5, with D perhaps TRBD1 (5 bases). The CDR3 DNA is TGCGCCAGCAGCTTGGTACCGGGGGGTAATCAGCCCCAGCATTTT. Its protein product is CASSLVPGGNQPQHF.